This T cell receptor beta chain was retrieved from a study of T cells in Graves' hyperthyroidism and ophthalmopathy. General study results and limits: Blood shared most expanded thyroid clonotypes above 0.001.

This clonotype was seen at least ten times. As yet, its antigen is unknown. The ends were cut back, 3 bases at V and 0 bases at J, with 15 bases in the middle. The V gene's germline CDR1 is DFQATT and CDR2 SNEGSKA (reference sequence). The length of the CDR3 is 16 residues. Graves' hyperthyroidism was deemed stable absent ophthalmopathy progression within 18 months. From RNA transcripts, TCR beta CDR3 regions were amplified. Initially, a first-round RT-PCR of the TCR CDR3 employed the HTBI primer set. TCRdb reprocessed the multiplex PCR reads via MiXCR and lists one record per CDR3 protein. This sample has some 460,000 distinct CDR3 sequences; 15% to 19% occur once, and the top ten carry just under 8%.

The rearrangement links TRBV20-1 to TRBJ2-1; D is undetermined. This clonotype originated in a woman between 18 and 30 years old with Graves' hyperthyroidism. Sequenced sample: blood. CDR3 sequence reads: CSASGQVKTSYNEQFF. The CDR3 bases are TGCAGTGCTAGTGGGCAGGTCAAAACCTCCTACAATGAGCAGTTCTTC.